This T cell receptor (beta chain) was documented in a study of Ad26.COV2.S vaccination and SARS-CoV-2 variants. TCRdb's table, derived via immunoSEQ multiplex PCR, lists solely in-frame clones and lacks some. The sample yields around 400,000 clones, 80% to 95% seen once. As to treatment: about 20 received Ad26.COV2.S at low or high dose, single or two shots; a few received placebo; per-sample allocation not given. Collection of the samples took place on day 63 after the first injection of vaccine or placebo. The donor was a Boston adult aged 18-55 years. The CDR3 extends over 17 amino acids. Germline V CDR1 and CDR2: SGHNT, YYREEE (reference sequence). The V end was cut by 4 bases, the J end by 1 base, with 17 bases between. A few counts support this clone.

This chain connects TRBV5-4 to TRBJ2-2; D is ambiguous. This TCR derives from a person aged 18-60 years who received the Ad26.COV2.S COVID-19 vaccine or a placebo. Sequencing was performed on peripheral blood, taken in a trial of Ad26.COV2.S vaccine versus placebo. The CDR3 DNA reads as TGTGCCAGCAGCACGCTCTTGGGTCTAGGGAACACCGGGGAGCTGTTTTTT. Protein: CASSTLLGLGNTGELFF.